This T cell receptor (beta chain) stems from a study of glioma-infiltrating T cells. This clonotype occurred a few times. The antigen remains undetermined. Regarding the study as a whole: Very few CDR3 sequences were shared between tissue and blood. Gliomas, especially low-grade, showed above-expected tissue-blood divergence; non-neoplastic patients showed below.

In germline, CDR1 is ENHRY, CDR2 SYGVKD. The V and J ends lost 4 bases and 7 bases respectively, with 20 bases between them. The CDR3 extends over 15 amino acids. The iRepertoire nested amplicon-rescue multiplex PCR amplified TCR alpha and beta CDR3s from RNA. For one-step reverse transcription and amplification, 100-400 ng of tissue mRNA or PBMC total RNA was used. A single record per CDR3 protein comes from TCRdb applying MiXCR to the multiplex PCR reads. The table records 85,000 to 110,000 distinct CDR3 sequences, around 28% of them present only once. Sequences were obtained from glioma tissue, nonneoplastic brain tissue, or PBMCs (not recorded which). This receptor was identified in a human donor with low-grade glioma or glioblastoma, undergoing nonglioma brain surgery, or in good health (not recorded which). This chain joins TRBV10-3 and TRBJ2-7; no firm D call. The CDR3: CAISAADSPGVEQYF. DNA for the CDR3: TGTGCCATCAGTGCCGCCGACTCCCCTGGAGTGGAGCAGTACTTC.